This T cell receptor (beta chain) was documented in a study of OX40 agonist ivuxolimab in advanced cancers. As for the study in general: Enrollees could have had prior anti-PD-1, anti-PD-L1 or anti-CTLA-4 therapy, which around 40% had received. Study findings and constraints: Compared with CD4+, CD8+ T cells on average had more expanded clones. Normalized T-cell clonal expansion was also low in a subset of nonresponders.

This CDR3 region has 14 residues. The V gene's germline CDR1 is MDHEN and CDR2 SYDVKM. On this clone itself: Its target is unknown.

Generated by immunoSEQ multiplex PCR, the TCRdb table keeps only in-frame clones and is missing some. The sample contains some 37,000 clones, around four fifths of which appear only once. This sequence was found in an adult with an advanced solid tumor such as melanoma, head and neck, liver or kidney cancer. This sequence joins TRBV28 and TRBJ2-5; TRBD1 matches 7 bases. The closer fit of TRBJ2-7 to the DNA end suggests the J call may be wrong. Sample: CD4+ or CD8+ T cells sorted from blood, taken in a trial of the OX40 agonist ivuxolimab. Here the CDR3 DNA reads TGTGCCAGCAGTCCGGACAGGACAACCTACGAGCAGTACTTC. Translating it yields CASSPDRTTYEQYF.